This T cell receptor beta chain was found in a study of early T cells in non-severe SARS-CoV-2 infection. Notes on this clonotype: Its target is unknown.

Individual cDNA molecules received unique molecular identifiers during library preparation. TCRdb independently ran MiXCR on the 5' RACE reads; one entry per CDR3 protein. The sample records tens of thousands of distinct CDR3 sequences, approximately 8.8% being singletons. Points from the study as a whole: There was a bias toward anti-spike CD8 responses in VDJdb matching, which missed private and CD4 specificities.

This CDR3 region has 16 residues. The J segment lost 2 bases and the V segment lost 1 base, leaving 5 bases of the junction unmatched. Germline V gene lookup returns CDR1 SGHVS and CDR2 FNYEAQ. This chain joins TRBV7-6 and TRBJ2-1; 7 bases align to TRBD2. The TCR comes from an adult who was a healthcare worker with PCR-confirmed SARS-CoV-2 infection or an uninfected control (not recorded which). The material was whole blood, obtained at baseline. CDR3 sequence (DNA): TGTGCCAGCAGCTTAGGCCCTAGCGGAGCCTACAATGAGCAGTTCTTC. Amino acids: CASSLGPSGAYNEQFF.